These 30 T cell receptor beta chains came from one sample sequenced in a study of blood T cell repertoires in COVID-19. Method: immunoSEQ multiplex PCR; TCRdb's copy keeps in-frame clones and lacks some. The sample lists about 360,000 clones, 88% occurring once. The sample comprised PBMCs or T cells enriched from blood (not recorded which). These receptors all come from a woman aged 40 to 55 with acute COVID-19.

V gene TRBV5-4 combines with J gene TRBJ1-2; weak D call: TRBD1 (5 bases). Germline V gene lookup returns CDR1 SGHNT and CDR2 YYREEE (reference sequence). The CDR3 runs 13 residues. V was shortened by 3 bases and J by 7 bases, with 13 bases between the two germline ends. In DNA, the CDR3 is TGTGCCAGCAGCTCCTTCCCGGGGGGTGGCTACACCTTC. Its translation: CASSSFPGGGYTF.

The genes are TRBV15 and TRBJ2-3; 8 bases are shared with TRBD1. Germline trimming cut 4 bases from V and 1 base from J; bases unmatched to any gene: 1. This CDR3 spans 14 amino acids. Germline CDR1 is LNHNV and CDR2 is YYDKDF (reference sequence). The CDR3 sequence: CATSTGGRTDTQYF. CDR3 in DNA: TGTGCCACCAGCACAGGGGGCCGCACAGATACGCAGTATTTT.

The chain carries TRBV18 and TRBJ1-3; D gene unclear. Between the trimmed V and J ends, which lost 0 bases and 0 bases, there was a span of 15 bases. The CDR3 totals 18 residues. Germline lookup yields CDR1 KGHSH and CDR2 LQKENI. In nucleotides, the CDR3 is TGTGCCAGCTCACCACCCGGGTTGGGTCCGAGCTCTGGAAACACCATATATTTT. Translating gives CASSPPGLGPSSGNTIYF.

The chain links TRBV4-2 to TRBJ1-1; a weak D match, TRBD1 (5 bases). Trimming took 5 bases from V and 8 from J, leaving 18 bases between them. Germline CDR1 LGHNA, CDR2 YNFKEQ. This CDR3 has 14 amino acids. As DNA, the CDR3 is TGTGCCAGCAGCTTCGATACGGGGGTAACCGAAGCTTTCTTT. It is translated as CASSFDTGVTEAFF.

The rearrangement links TRBV30 to TRBJ1-5; no clear D gene. Germline V gives CDR1 GTSNPN, CDR2 SVGIG (reference sequence). V lost 1 base and J lost 5, with 9 bases in between. This CDR3 contains 13 residues. CDR3 in amino acids: CAWSADGDQPQHF. The CDR3 region has the DNA TGTGCCTGGAGTGCGGACGGGGATCAGCCCCAGCATTTT.

In this sample, this clone turned up a few times. This chain uses TRBV3-1 (or the pseudogene TRBV3-2) with TRBJ1-3, with unresolved D. Trimming shortened V by 3 bases and J by 0 bases, and 15 bases separated the two germline ends. The germline CDR1 and CDR2 sequences are LGHDT and YNNKEL (reference sequence). The CDR3 covers 17 residues. CDR3 sequence reads: CASSQPDLSSSGNTIYF. The CDR3 nucleotides read TGTGCCAGCAGCCAGCCAGATTTATCCTCCTCTGGAAACACCATATATTTT.

The gene calls are TRBV9 and TRBJ2-1, with 10 bases identical to TRBD1. The V gene's germline CDR1 is SGDLS and CDR2 YYNGEE. V gave up 4 bases and J gave up 12 bases; unmatched junction bases: 4. This CDR3 is built from 12 residues. The DNA of the CDR3 is TGTGCCAGCAGCCTAGACAGGGGGCGGCAGTTCTTC. Protein product: CASSLDRGRQFF.

The rearrangement joins TRBV29-1 to TRBJ1-1, with 7 nucleotides matching TRBD1. The CDR3 has 11 amino acids. Germline assignment: CDR1 SQVTM and CDR2 ANQGSEA. The trim removed 8 bases at V and 4 bases at J, leaving 4 bases unmatched. The CDR3 here is CSSRDSTEAFF. The CDR3 DNA reads TGCAGCTCTAGGGACAGCACTGAAGCTTTCTTT.

V usage is TRBV4-1 and J usage is TRBJ2-5, with TRBD2 matching over 11 bases. This CDR3 is 19 amino acids long. V shed 5 bases and J 1 base; nucleotides not matched to a gene: 15. The V gene's germline CDR1 is MGHRA and CDR2 YSYEKL. The CDR3 protein is CASSRRFSSSGGPQETQYF. The DNA of the CDR3 is TGCGCCAGCAGCAGACGATTCTCCTCTAGCGGGGGGCCCCAAGAGACCCAGTACTTC.

The chain links TRBV2 to TRBJ1-2; D gene ambiguous. Trimming removed 7 bases at V and 5 bases at J, with 8 bases between. This CDR3 comprises 11 residues. Germline CDR1 and CDR2: SNHLY and FYNNEI. Here the CDR3 DNA reads TGTGCCAGCACTCGGTCATATGGCTACACCTTC. Its translation is CASTRSYGYTF.

J is TRBJ1-1 and V is TRBV27; weak D call: TRBD1 (6 bases). V lost 6 bases to trimming and J lost 0 bases, with 14 bases between them. CDR1 is MNHEY and CDR2 is SMNVEV in the germline V gene (reference sequence). The CDR3 runs to 15 residues. The CDR3 here is CASSPAGQLNTEAFF. Here the CDR3 DNA reads TGTGCCAGCAGCCCGGCCGGACAGCTGAACACTGAAGCTTTCTTT.

This chain uses TRBV10-2 with TRBJ2-2; TRBD1 agrees at 7 bases. The CDR3 consists of 13 residues. Germline V gene lookup returns CDR1 WSHSY and CDR2 SAAADI. V lost 6 bases and J lost 3; bases outside the gene matches: 1. The CDR3 nucleotides are TGCGCCAGCAGGCAGGGGGACACCGGGGAGCTGTTTTTT. Translation gives CASRQGDTGELFF.

This chain uses TRBV6-1 with TRBJ2-5, with D possibly matching TRBD2 (6 bases). The CDR3 is 13 residues long. Trimming removed 0 bases from V and 5 bases from J, with 7 bases in between. Germline V gene data show CDR1 as MNHNS and CDR2 as SASEGT. For the CDR3, the DNA is TGTGCCAGCAGTGAAGCCAGCGGGGAGACCCAGTACTTC. This sequence encodes CASSEASGETQYF.

The chain recombines TRBV29-1 with TRBJ2-1; 11 bases match TRBD1. Germline V CDR1 and CDR2: SQVTM, ANQGSEA. V lost 7 bases to trimming and J lost 7 bases; unmatched junction nucleotides: 12. The CDR3 totals 15 residues. CDR3 sequence: CSESTGTGGLNEQFF. The CDR3, as DNA: TGCAGCGAATCGACCGGGACAGGGGGTTTGAATGAGCAGTTCTTC.

This rearrangement joins TRBV3-1 (or the pseudogene TRBV3-2) to TRBJ1-6, with D perhaps matching TRBD1 (6 bases). Trimming left V 1 base short and J 11 bases short, with 18 bases between. The CDR3 totals 16 residues. Germline V gives CDR1 LGHDT, CDR2 YNNKEL (reference sequence). The DNA for the CDR3 is TGTGCCAGCAGCCAAGCACCAAACAGGGTCGGCGCACCCCTCCACTTT. This sequence encodes CASSQAPNRVGAPLHF.

The table lists this clone with a count of one. J is TRBJ1-6 and V is TRBV3-1 (or the pseudogene TRBV3-2), with D tentatively TRBD1 (6 bases). Deletions cut 5 bases from V and 7 bases from J, with 15 bases between. The CDR3 consists of 15 residues. Germline values: CDR1 LGHDT, CDR2 YNNKEL (reference sequence). The CDR3 region is CASSKTGHGNSPLHF. The CDR3 DNA reads as TGTGCCAGCAGCAAGACAGGTCACGGCAATTCACCCCTCCACTTT.

The chain carries TRBV13 and TRBJ1-3; the D gene is possibly TRBD1 (6 bases). There are 16 residues in the CDR3. The germline V and J ends were trimmed by 5 bases and 0 bases, with 14 bases remaining between them. Germline CDR1 PRHDT, CDR2 FYEKMQ (reference sequence). The CDR3 sequence: CASSGDRTDSGNTIYF. As DNA, the CDR3 is TGTGCCAGCAGCGGAGACAGGACGGACTCTGGAAACACCATATATTTT.

Here the CDR3 reads CSASRLGAYNEQFF. The CDR3 DNA reads as TGCAGTGCTAGTCGACTAGGGGCCTACAATGAGCAGTTCTTC. The V and J genes are TRBV20-1 and TRBJ2-1; tentative D call: TRBD2 (6 bases). Germline values: CDR1 DFQATT, CDR2 SNEGSKA (reference sequence). This CDR3 is 14 amino acids long. Trimming left V 3 bases short and J 2 bases short, with 11 bases between.

J is TRBJ1-4 and V is TRBV11-2; perhaps TRBD1 as D (6 bases). The CDR3 consists of 17 residues. The V and J ends lost 2 bases and 2 bases respectively, with 15 bases between them. CDR1 is SGHAT and CDR2 is FQNNGV in the germline V gene. CDR3: CASSLQGFSSTNEKLFF. Written as DNA, the CDR3 is TGTGCCAGCAGCTTACAGGGGTTCAGTAGTACTAATGAAAAACTGTTTTTT.

This chain links TRBV6-5 with TRBJ2-7; D ambiguous. The CDR3 runs to 14 residues. Germline V gene lookup returns CDR1 MNHEY and CDR2 SVGAGI. With 2 bases removed from V and 2 bases from J, the gap between germline ends came to 10 bases. Here the CDR3 DNA reads TGTGCCAGCAGTTACAGGAGCCCTACCTACGAGCAGTACTTC. As protein: CASSYRSPTYEQYF.

This chain uses TRBV10-2 with TRBJ1-2, with D uncertain. This CDR3 is 12 amino acids long. CDR1 is WSHSY and CDR2 is SAAADI in the germline V gene. V was pared by 5 bases and J by 2 bases, with 6 bases between. CDR3 sequence: CASSSGNYGYTF. CDR3 bases: TGCGCCAGCAGTTCGGGGAACTATGGCTACACCTTC.

The chain combines TRBV13 with TRBJ2-3; possible D gene TRBD2, 5 bases. The CDR3 covers 14 residues. Trimming took 5 bases from V and 2 from J, leaving 11 bases between them. Per germline, CDR1 PRHDT and CDR2 FYEKMQ (reference sequence). As DNA, the CDR3 is TGTGCCAGCAGCCCCAGGACTTACACAGATACGCAGTATTTT. Protein: CASSPRTYTDTQYF.

The count of this clone is one. The CDR3 reads CASNPPEVAYGYTF. DNA of the CDR3: TGTGCCAGCAACCCCCCCGAAGTAGCCTATGGCTACACCTTC. The V call is TRBV7-2, the J call TRBJ1-2, with D hard to call. This CDR3 has 14 residues. CDR1 and CDR2 (germline): SGHTA, FQGNSA. V shed 7 bases and J shed 4 bases, with 16 bases lying between them.

The chain employs TRBV4-2 and TRBJ1-3; maybe TRBD1 (6 bases). Deletions cut 5 bases from V and 0 bases from J, with 23 bases between. The CDR3 extends over 19 amino acids. From germline, CDR1 is LGHNA and CDR2 YNFKEQ. CDR3 protein: CASSSFAGALRSSGNTIYF. CDR3 DNA: TGTGCCAGCAGCTCTTTTGCAGGGGCCCTCCGGAGCTCTGGAAACACCATATATTTT.

This clone was counted a single time. V gene TRBV2 combines with J gene TRBJ2-7; the D is unclear. The CDR3 spans 14 residues. Trimming took 2 bases from V and 3 from J, leaving 11 bases between them. CDR1 is SNHLY and CDR2 is FYNNEI in the germline V gene. In nucleotides, the CDR3 is TGTGCCAGCAGTGAATCTGTCTTGAGCTACGAGCAGTACTTC. Protein sequence: CASSESVLSYEQYF. Full variable domain (remainder filled in from reference TRBV2 and TRBJ2-7): EPEVTQTPSHQVTQMGQEVILRCVPISNHLYFYWYRQILGQKVEFLVSFYNNEISEKSEIFDDQFSVERPDGSNFTLKIRSTKLEDSAMYFCASSESVLSYEQYFGPGTRLTVT.

V and J are TRBV12-2 and TRBJ1-6; whether TRBD1, the table's D call, matches the DNA was not checked. TRBV12-2 is given as a pseudogene. The CDR3 totals 17 residues. The CDR3 sequence: CASRLAVRDSAYSPLHF. The CDR3 nucleotides are TGTGCAAGTCGCTTAGCGGTCCGGGACAGCGCATATTCACCCCTCCACTTT.

The CDR3 DNA is TGCGCCAGCTCCCCGGGGTACTTC. Its translation: CASSPGYF. The chain employs TRBV23-1 and TRBJ2-7; no clear D gene. TRBV23-1 is noted as an ORF with a role that remains uncertain. Trimming left V 8 bases short and J 12 bases short, with 8 bases between. CDR3 length: 8 residues.

V is TRBV5-4 and J is TRBJ2-7; 8 bases fit TRBD2. Trimming at V came to 5 bases and at J to 4 bases, leaving 8 bases not matched to a gene. Germline assignment: CDR1 SGHNT and CDR2 YYREEE (reference sequence). This CDR3 has 14 residues. The DNA for the CDR3 is TGTGCCAGCAGGAACGCGGGGGGACTTTACGAGCAGTACTTC. Encoded protein: CASRNAGGLYEQYF.

This chain links TRBV20-1 with TRBJ1-1, with D unclear. The V gene lost 3 bases and the J gene lost 8 bases, with 10 bases spanning the gap. The CDR3 has 11 residues. Germline CDR1 and CDR2: DFQATT and SNEGSKA (reference sequence). CDR3 protein: CSARFNFEAFF. In DNA, the CDR3 is TGCAGTGCTAGGTTCAACTTCGAAGCTTTCTTT.

The rearrangement joins TRBV6-5 to TRBJ1-5, with TRBD1 matching 8 bases. This CDR3 contains 13 residues. Losses at the gene ends were 8 bases for V and 3 bases for J; bases not matched to a gene: 3. Per the germline V gene, CDR1 is MNHEY and CDR2 is SVGAGI. The CDR3: CASLDRVNQPQHF. The CDR3 bases are TGTGCCAGCCTGGACAGGGTCAATCAGCCCCAGCATTTT.